The clone carrying this TCR beta chain appeared many times. Its antigen remains unknown. Amplification of TCR beta CDR3 regions used RNA as the template. An initial round of RT-PCR targeting the TCR CDR3 relied on the HTBI primer set. One entry per CDR3 protein, called by TCRdb with MiXCR from the multiplex PCR reads. The table lists 370,000 or so distinct CDR3 sequences, about 13% of them singletons, with less than 25% in the top ten. This sample was included in a study of T cells in Graves' hyperthyroidism and ophthalmopathy. Each patient was aged 18 to 65 and had newly diagnosed hyperthyroidism of under 2 months' duration. Patients having uncontrolled infection, another autoimmune disease, pregnancy or lactation were not included. Blood was sampled at initial diagnosis of hyperthyroidism, prior to onset of any ophthalmopathy symptoms. Trimming at V came to 8 bases and at J to 11 bases, leaving 11 bases not matched to a gene. Germline V CDR1 and CDR2: MNHNS, SASEGT. There are 14 residues in the CDR3.

Study-wide findings and caveats: Progression to ophthalmopathy was predicted a median of about six months early.

V and J are TRBV6-1 and TRBJ1-6, with 8 bases fitting TRBD1. The sequence was collected from a man younger than 45 with Graves' hyperthyroidism that later progressed to Graves' ophthalmopathy. Sequencing input: blood. For the CDR3, the DNA is TGTGCCAGCTATCACGGACAGGGCGAGGCACCCCTCCACTTT. Its protein is CASYHGQGEAPLHF.